These 19 T cell receptor beta chains were sequenced from one sample in a study of shared clonotypes between healthy human individuals. Generated by immunoSEQ multiplex PCR, the TCRdb table keeps only in-frame clones and is missing some. The top ten clones hold 0.045% to 0.07% of a sample with approximately 620,000 clones, 95% to 98% of them seen once. The sample consisted of naive CD4+ T cells sorted from blood. Subset here: CD45RA+ positively selected. These receptors all come from a woman under 40 in good health.

The rearrangement links TRBV2 to TRBJ2-7; D is possibly TRBD2 (5 bases). CDR1 and CDR2 (germline): SNHLY, FYNNEI. Trimming removed 5 bases from V and 7 bases from J, with 18 bases in between. The CDR3 is 14 residues long. The CDR3 region has the DNA TGTGCCAGCAGTTTAGGACTCCCCCCGGGGGAGCAGTACTTC. Amino acids: CASSLGLPPGEQYF.

This clone was found once. The rearrangement links TRBV7-2 to TRBJ2-2; no definite D call. The CDR3 sequence is 15 residues long. The V end lost 1 base, the J end lost 1 base, and 7 bases lay between the germline ends. Germline CDR1 and CDR2: SGHTA and FQGNSA. The CDR3 protein is CASSLEGRNTGELFF. The CDR3 region has the DNA TGTGCCAGCAGCTTAGAAGGGCGGAACACCGGGGAGCTGTTTTTT.

The chain uses TRBV28 and TRBJ1-2; maybe TRBD1 (6 bases). CDR3 length: 14 amino acids. V was trimmed by 7 bases and J by 0 bases, leaving 12 bases between them. Germline-derived CDR1 and CDR2 are MDHEN and SYDVKM. The CDR3 bases are TGTGCCAGCACACAGGGCCCAACTAACTATGGCTACACCTTC. As protein: CASTQGPTNYGYTF.

This sequence joins TRBV4-1 and TRBJ1-2, with D perhaps matching TRBD1 (5 bases). This CDR3 has 15 residues. The germline V gene encodes CDR1 MGHRA and CDR2 YSYEKL. Trimming removed 0 bases from V and 2 bases from J, with 10 bases in between. Here the CDR3 DNA reads TGCGCCAGCAGCCAAGAAGCCCACAGGAACTATGGCTACACCTTC. It yields the protein CASSQEAHRNYGYTF.

The chain couples TRBV5-8 to TRBJ2-3, with TRBD2 as a possible D gene (5 bases). The V gene lost 4 bases and the J gene lost 4 bases, with 16 bases spanning the gap. The CDR3 is 15 residues long. Germline V CDR1 and CDR2: SGHTS, YDEGEE. The CDR3 spells CASSPKRGSADTQYF. CDR3 coding DNA: TGTGCCAGCAGCCCCAAAAGAGGGAGCGCAGATACGCAGTATTTT.

CDR3 DNA sequence: TGTGCCAGCAGCGAACGAAGCGGGAGCTCCTACGAGCAGTACTTC. It translates to CASSERSGSSYEQYF. The J gene is TRBJ2-7, the V gene TRBV7-2; 8 bases agree with TRBD2. Germline V gene lookup returns CDR1 SGHTA and CDR2 FQGNSA. This CDR3 contains 15 residues. After removal of 5 bases from V and 0 bases from J, the junction contained 6 bases not matched to a gene.

V is TRBV29-1 and J is TRBJ2-5; 11 bases agree with TRBD2. Matching the DNA end better, TRBJ2-7 makes the J call doubtful. The CDR3 is 19 residues long. In germline, CDR1 is SQVTM, CDR2 ANQGSEA. The CDR3 reads CSVPTGRIAGGPINYEQYF. CDR3 in DNA: TGCAGCGTCCCCACTGGGCGTATAGCGGGAGGGCCTATTAACTACGAGCAGTACTTC.

The chain carries TRBV28 and TRBJ2-5; D perhaps matches TRBD2 (5 bases). The CDR3 has 10 amino acids. The ends were cut back, 7 bases at V and 5 bases at J, with 5 bases in the middle. The germline V gene has CDR1 MDHEN and CDR2 SYDVKM. CDR3 DNA sequence: TGTGCCAGCACGGGGGAGACCCAGTACTTC. Translating it yields CASTGETQYF.

The J gene is TRBJ2-2, the V gene TRBV28; D call uncertain. Trimming pared 7 bases from V and 5 bases from J, leaving 8 bases between. CDR3 size: 12 residues. Germline lookup yields CDR1 MDHEN and CDR2 SYDVKM. CDR3 loop: CASMRWTGELFF. The CDR3 region has the DNA TGTGCCAGCATGAGGTGGACCGGGGAGCTGTTTTTT. The full variable domain, its missing parts supplied by reference TRBV28 and TRBJ2-2, is DVKVTQSSRYLVKRTGEKVFLECVQDMDHENMFWYRQDPGLGLRLIYFSYDVKMKEKGDIPEGYSVSREKKERFSLILESASTNQTSMYLCASMRWTGELFFGEGSRLTVL.

V is TRBV7-3 and J is TRBJ2-7; the D gene is possibly TRBD1 (5 bases). CDR1 is SGHTA and CDR2 is FQGTGA in the germline V gene. This CDR3 is 13 amino acids long. V lost 5 bases and J lost 2, with 10 bases in between. The CDR3 DNA reads as TGTGCCAGCAGCCCCCCAGGGCCCTACGAGCAGTACTTC. Translating gives CASSPPGPYEQYF.

V and J are TRBV28 and TRBJ1-3; 7 bases agree with TRBD1. Germline V gene data show CDR1 as MDHEN and CDR2 as SYDVKM. The CDR3 is made up of 15 amino acids. Trimming removed 7 bases from V and 0 bases from J; junction bases left unmatched: 6. CDR3 sequence (DNA): TGTGCCAGCACCTGGGACAGCAGCTCTGGAAACACCATATATTTT. Translating it yields CASTWDSSSGNTIYF.

The CDR3 loop reads CASSVTRASGNTIYF. The DNA of the CDR3 is TGTGCCAGCAGCGTTACCAGGGCTTCTGGAAACACCATATATTTT. The chain carries TRBV21-1 and TRBJ1-3; the table's D call, TRBD1, has no DNA check behind it. TRBV21-1 is recorded as a pseudogene. This CDR3 is built from 15 residues.

CDR3 bases: TGTGCCAGCAGCTTTGGGGAAGCCGATCAGCCCCAGCATTTT. Its protein product is CASSFGEADQPQHF. The chain recombines TRBV7-9 with TRBJ1-5; no definite D call. Germline loops: CDR1 SEHNR, CDR2 FQNEAQ (reference sequence). The V end lost 3 bases, the J end lost 5 bases, and 11 bases lay between the germline ends. The CDR3 is made up of 14 amino acids.

V is TRBV7-8 and J is TRBJ1-3, with 9 positions matching TRBD1. J lost 0 bases, V lost 3 bases, and 6 bases had no gene match. This CDR3 is built from 17 residues. CDR1 and CDR2 from the germline V gene are SGHVS and FQNEAQ. The CDR3 DNA follows: TGTGCCAGCAGCTTCGGGACAGGGTGGGGCTCTGGAAACACCATATATTTT. This encodes CASSFGTGWGSGNTIYF. Full variable domain (rest looked up from reference TRBV7-8 and TRBJ1-3): GAGVSQSPRYKVAKRGQDVALRCDPISGHVSLFWYQQALGQGPEFLTYFQNEAQLDKSGLPSDRFFAERPEGSVSTLKIQRTQQEDSAVYLCASSFGTGWGSGNTIYFGEGSWLTVV.

The rearrangement uses TRBV11-3 and TRBJ1-2; no clear D. There are 15 residues in the CDR3. The germline V gene has CDR1 SGHNT and CDR2 YENEEA. The V and J ends lost 1 base and 5 bases respectively, with 14 bases between them. The CDR3 DNA is TGTGCCAGCAGCTTAGCGGACTCAACCATTTATGGCTACACCTTC. This gives the protein CASSLADSTIYGYTF.

This clone has a single count. The J gene is TRBJ2-3, the V gene TRBV2; 8 bases fit TRBD1. Unmatched junction bases numbered 8, after V lost 8 bases and J lost 1 base. The germline gives CDR1 SNHLY, CDR2 FYNNEI. This CDR3 spans 15 amino acids. CDR3 region: CASGRTGLGTDTQYF. CDR3 in DNA: TGTGCCAGCGGTAGGACAGGGTTGGGCACAGATACGCAGTATTTT.

The chain is built from TRBV6-1 and TRBJ2-5; perhaps TRBD2 as D (6 bases). Near its end, the DNA agrees better with TRBJ2-7, so the J call may be wrong. The germline V gene has CDR1 MNHNS and CDR2 SASEGT. The CDR3 spans 14 residues. The CDR3 bases are TGTGCCAGCAGCGGAGGGCGGACATCCTACGAGCAGTACTTC. Translated: CASSGGRTSYEQYF.

The chain links TRBV5-5 to TRBJ2-7; 10 nucleotides agree with TRBD1. Germline loops: CDR1 SGHKS, CDR2 YYEKEE (reference sequence). This CDR3 contains 15 residues. V shed 3 bases and J 3 bases; nucleotides not matched to a gene: 6. This CDR3 is CASSYPGQGIYEQYF. CDR3 DNA sequence: TGTGCCAGCAGCTATCCGGGACAGGGGATCTACGAGCAGTACTTC.

The chain joins TRBV5-4 to TRBJ2-5; 10 bases map to TRBD1. The CDR3 runs 15 residues. Germline CDR1 SGHNT, CDR2 YYREEE (reference sequence). V gave up 0 bases and J gave up 5 bases; unmatched junction bases: 4. CDR3 sequence reads: CASSLGQGAYETQYF. CDR3 nucleotides: TGTGCCAGCAGCTTGGGACAGGGGGCTTATGAGACCCAGTACTTC.